This TCR beta chain was profiled in a study of T cell repertoires in cytomegalovirus infection. V was shortened by 8 bases and J by 0 bases, with 14 bases between the two germline ends. This CDR3 spans 14 amino acids. Germline V gene lookup returns CDR1 SGHTA and CDR2 FQGNSA. TCRdb reprocessed the reads via MiXCR and lists one record per CDR3 protein. In the table there are about 60,000 distinct CDR3 sequences, about a fifth of which are singletons. This clonotype came up a few times. The antigen is not known. The origin of this receptor is a human donor in good health (CMV status not recorded). Some clones in this sample may be carry-over from other donors' samples. The chain uses TRBV7-2 and TRBJ2-7, with D perhaps matching TRBD1 or TRBD2 (5 bases each). Sequencing used CD8+ T cells from cultured PBMCs, obtained from culture after CMV antigen stimulation. CDR3 in DNA: TGTGCCAGCGGTCCGGGGCCCAGCTCCTACGAGCAGTACTTC. Translation: CASGPGPSSYEQYF.